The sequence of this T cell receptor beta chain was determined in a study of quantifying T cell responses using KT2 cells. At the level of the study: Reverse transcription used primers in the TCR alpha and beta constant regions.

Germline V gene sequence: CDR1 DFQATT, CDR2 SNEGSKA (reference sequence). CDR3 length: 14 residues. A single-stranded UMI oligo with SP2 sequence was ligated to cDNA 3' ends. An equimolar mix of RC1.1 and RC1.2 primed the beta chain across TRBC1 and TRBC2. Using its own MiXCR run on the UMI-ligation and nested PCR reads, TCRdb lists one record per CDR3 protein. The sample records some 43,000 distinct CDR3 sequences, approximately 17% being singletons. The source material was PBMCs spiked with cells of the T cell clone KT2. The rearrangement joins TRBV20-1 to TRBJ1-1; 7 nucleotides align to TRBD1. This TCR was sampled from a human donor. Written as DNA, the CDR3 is TGCAGCGCCGATGGGACAGAAAGATGGACTGAAGCTTTCTTT. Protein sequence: CSADGTERWTEAFF.